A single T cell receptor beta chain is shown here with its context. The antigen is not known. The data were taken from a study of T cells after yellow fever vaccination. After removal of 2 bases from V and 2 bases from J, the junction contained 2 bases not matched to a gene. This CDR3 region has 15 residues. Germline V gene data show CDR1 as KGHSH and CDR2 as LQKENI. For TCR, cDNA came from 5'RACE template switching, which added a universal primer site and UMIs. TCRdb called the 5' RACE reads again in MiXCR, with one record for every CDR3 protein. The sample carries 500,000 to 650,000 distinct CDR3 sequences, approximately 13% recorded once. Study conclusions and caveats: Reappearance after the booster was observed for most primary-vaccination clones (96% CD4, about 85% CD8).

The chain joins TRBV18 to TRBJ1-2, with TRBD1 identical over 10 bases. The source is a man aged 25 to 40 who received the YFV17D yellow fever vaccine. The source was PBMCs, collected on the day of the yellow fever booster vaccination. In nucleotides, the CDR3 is TGTGCCAGCTCACCAGGGGACAGGGGAAACTATGGCTACACCTTC. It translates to CASSPGDRGNYGYTF.